The T cell receptor (beta chain) under discussion was sequenced for a study of cytomegalovirus exposure and HLA in healthy donors. Findings and limits, study-wide: The study listed 150 to 200 cytomegalovirus-associated TCR beta chains.

The ends were cut back, 6 bases at V and 11 bases at J, with 15 bases in the middle. Looked up from germline, CDR1 is SGHTA and CDR2 is FQGNSA. CDR3 length: 12 amino acids. Notes on this clone: Its specificity is unknown.

Primers included in the PCR were 60 Vbeta and 13 Jbeta primers. Profiled with immunoSEQ multiplex PCR; TCRdb holds only in-frame clones, not every one. The sample records 60,000 to 70,000 clones, 60% to 70% being singletons. This chain links TRBV7-2 with TRBJ2-3, with a possible D match to TRBD2 (5 bases). The sample taken for sequencing was PBMCs. This sequence originates from a man aged 35-49 years in good health and CMV-seropositive. The CDR3 bases are TGTGCCAGCAGACTAACCCGGGGTGAGCAGTATTTT. Its translation is CASRLTRGEQYF.